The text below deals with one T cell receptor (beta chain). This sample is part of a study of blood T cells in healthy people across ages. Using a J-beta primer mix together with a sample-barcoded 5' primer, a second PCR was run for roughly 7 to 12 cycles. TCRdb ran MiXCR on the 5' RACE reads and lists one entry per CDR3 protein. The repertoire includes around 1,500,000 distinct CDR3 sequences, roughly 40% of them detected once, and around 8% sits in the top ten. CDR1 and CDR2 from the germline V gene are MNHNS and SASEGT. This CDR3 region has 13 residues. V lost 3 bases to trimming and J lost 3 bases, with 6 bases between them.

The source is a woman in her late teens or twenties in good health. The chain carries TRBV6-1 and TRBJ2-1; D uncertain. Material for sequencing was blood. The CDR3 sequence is CASSERNYNEQFF. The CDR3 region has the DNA TGTGCCAGCAGTGAGAGGAACTACAATGAGCAGTTCTTC.